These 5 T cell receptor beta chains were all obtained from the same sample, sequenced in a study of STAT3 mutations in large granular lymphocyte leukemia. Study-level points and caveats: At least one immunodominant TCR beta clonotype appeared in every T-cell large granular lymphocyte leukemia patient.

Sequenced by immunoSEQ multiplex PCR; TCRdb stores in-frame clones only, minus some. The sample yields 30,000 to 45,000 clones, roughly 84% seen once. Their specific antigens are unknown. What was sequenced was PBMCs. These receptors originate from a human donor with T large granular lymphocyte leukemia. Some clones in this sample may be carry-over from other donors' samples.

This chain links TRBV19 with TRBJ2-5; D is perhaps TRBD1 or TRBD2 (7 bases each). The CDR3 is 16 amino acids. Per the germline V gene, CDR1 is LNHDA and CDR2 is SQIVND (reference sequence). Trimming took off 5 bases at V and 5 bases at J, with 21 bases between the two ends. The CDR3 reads CASSLGGVSRGETQYF. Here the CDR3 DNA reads TGTGCCAGTAGTTTGGGAGGGGTCTCCAGGGGGGAGACCCAGTACTTC. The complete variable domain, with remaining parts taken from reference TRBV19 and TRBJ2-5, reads DGGITQSPKYLFRKEGQNVTLSCEQNLNHDAMYWYRQDPGQGLRLIYYSQIVNDFQKGDIAEGYSVSREKKESFPLTVTSAQKNPTAFYLCASSLGGVSRGETQYFGPGTRLLVL.

The CDR3 nucleotides are TGTGCCAGCAGTTATAACGCGAACACTGAAGCTTTCTTT. This gives the protein CASSYNANTEAFF. The genes are TRBV6-5 and TRBJ1-1, with D hard to call. V was pared by 3 bases and J by 1 base, with 6 bases between. CDR1 is MNHEY and CDR2 is SVGAGI in the germline V gene. The CDR3 consists of 13 residues.

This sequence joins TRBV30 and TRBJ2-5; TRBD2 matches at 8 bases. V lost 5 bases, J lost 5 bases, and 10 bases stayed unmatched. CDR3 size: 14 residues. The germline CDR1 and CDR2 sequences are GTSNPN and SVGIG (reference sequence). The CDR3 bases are TGTGCCTGGGGTGGACTAGCTCCCTGGGAGACCCAGTACTTC. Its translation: CAWGGLAPWETQYF.

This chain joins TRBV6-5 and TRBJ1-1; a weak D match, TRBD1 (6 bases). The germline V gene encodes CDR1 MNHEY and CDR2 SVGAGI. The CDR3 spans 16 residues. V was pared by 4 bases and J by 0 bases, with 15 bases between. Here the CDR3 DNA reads TGTGCCAGCAGTTTCCGGACAGTGAGTATGAACACTGAAGCTTTCTTT. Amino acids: CASSFRTVSMNTEAFF.

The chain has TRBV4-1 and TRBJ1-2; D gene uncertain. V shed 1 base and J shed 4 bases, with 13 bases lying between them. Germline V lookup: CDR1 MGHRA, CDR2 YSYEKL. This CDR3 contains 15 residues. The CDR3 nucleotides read TGCGCCAGCAGCCAAGCTCCGGGGAGTCCCTATGGCTACACCTTC. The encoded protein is CASSQAPGSPYGYTF.